The source of this T cell receptor (beta chain) is a study of graft-versus-host responses after intestinal transplantation. As for the study in general: Recipients underwent multivisceral, liver-intestinal, or isolated intestinal transplants. Every recipient underwent anti-thymocyte globulin induction, then tacrolimus and steroids for three to four years.

Notes on this clone: Antigen: not known.

Study-wide points: The authors found GvH clones in recipient marrow, some appearing first in ileum or blood.

V lost 5 bases and J 0 bases, leaving 9 bases between the germline ends. The CDR3 length is 14 residues. Germline loops: CDR1 KGHSH, CDR2 LQKENI. TCRdb's table, derived via immunoSEQ multiplex PCR, lists solely in-frame clones and lacks some. This table has 96,000 or so clones, around nine tenths appearing once. V is TRBV18 and J is TRBJ2-3, with D possibly matching TRBD1 (5 bases). The sample consisted of unstimulated CD4+ T cells sorted from spleen or lymph node cells, taken before intestinal transplant. The sequence was collected from a human donor who received an intestinal transplant. As DNA, the CDR3 is TGTGCCAGCTCATCAAGGGGCAGCACAGATACGCAGTATTTT. This sequence encodes CASSSRGSTDTQYF.